This T cell receptor (beta chain) was recovered during a study of identical twins. TCRdb used MiXCR to reprocess the 5' RACE reads, holding one entry per CDR3 protein. Altogether about 530,000 distinct CDR3 sequences are present, approximately 20% being singletons, with the ten largest covering 0.48%. Germline-derived CDR1 and CDR2 are SEHNR and FQNEAQ (reference sequence). This CDR3 has 15 amino acids. Trimming at V came to 5 bases and at J to 5 bases, leaving 6 bases not matched to a gene. This clonotype was detected a few times. The sample was also reused in another study, on yellow fever vaccine responses in identical twins.

The sample was CD4+ T cells sorted from blood. This receptor was identified in a woman younger than 30 in good health. The chain has TRBV7-9 and TRBJ2-1; 10 positions agree with TRBD1. Written as DNA, the CDR3 is TGTGCCAGCAGCCCGACCGGGACAGGGGACAATGAGCAGTTCTTC. Encoded protein: CASSPTGTGDNEQFF. The full variable domain, in which reference TRBV7-9 and TRBJ2-1 provide the parts outside the CDR3, is DTGVSQNPRHKITKRGQNVTFRCDPISEHNRLYWYRQTLGQGPEFLTYFQNEAQLEKSRLLSDRFSAERPKGSFSTLEIQRTEQGDSAMYLCASSPTGTGDNEQFFGPGTRLTVL.